The present T cell receptor beta chain was sequenced within a study of type 1 regulatory T cells. As for the study in general: An in vitro protocol generated T-allo10, a Tr1-enriched, alloantigen-specific CD4 T cell product.

The CDR3 consists of 13 residues. The germline V and J ends were trimmed by 7 bases and 8 bases, with 12 bases remaining between them. From germline, CDR1 is ENHRY and CDR2 SYGVKD. Using its own MiXCR run on the reads, TCRdb lists one record per CDR3 protein. The sample includes 88,000 or so distinct CDR3 sequences, around a third of them seen just once. In its sample, this clonotype was seen a few times. The receptor was derived from a human donor in good health. J is TRBJ1-6 and V is TRBV10-3; D is unresolved. Sequencing used CD4+ T cells, either the whole sample or a sorted fraction (not recorded which). DNA for the CDR3: TGTGCCATCACCCAGGACCCAGATTCACCCCTCCACTTT. Protein sequence: CAITQDPDSPLHF.